This is a list of T cell receptor beta chains from one sample in a study of blood T cell repertoires in COVID-19. Some clones are missing from TCRdb's copy, which holds only in-frame ones; the method was immunoSEQ multiplex PCR. This sample has 390,000 or so clones, with roughly 80% found just once. Specimen: PBMCs or T cells enriched from blood (not recorded which). The receptors were sampled from a woman between 50 and 59 years old who had recovered from COVID-19. Each CDR3 is given with its conserved first and last residue. The order of the fields is CDR3 DNA, CDR3 protein, V gene, J gene, D gene, clone size. A D gene is named only where the DNA matches it firmly. Clone size is not always given. Where it is, it says once, few, many or a class for expanded clones.

DNA: TGCGCCAGCAGCCTCGGGGGGAACACTGAAGCTTTCTTT
CDR3: CASSLGGNTEAFF
V: TRBV4-3
J: TRBJ1-1
D: .
size: few

DNA: TGTGCCTGGAGTGTCGCCAGGGGGTTTGGCTACACCTTC
CDR3: CAWSVARGFGYTF
V: TRBV30
J: TRBJ1-2
D: TRBD1
size: once

DNA: TGTGCCAGCAGCTTAGAACAGGGGAGGTACGAGCAGTACTTC
CDR3: CASSLEQGRYEQYF
V: TRBV7-2
J: TRBJ2-7
D: .
size: few

DNA: TGTGCCAGCAGCTCCTCCGGGACAGAGTATGGCTACACCTTC
CDR3: CASSSSGTEYGYTF
V: TRBV11-3
J: TRBJ1-2
D: TRBD1
size: .

DNA: TGTGCCAGCAGCAAAAGACAGGAAGAGTCGGATACGCAGTATTTT
CDR3: CASSKRQEESDTQYF
V: TRBV9
J: TRBJ2-3
D: .
size: .

DNA: TGTGCCAGCAGTTCAAATAGCGGGAGGGGAGGATACAATGAGCAGTTCTTC
CDR3: CASSSNSGRGGYNEQFF
V: TRBV27
J: TRBJ2-1
D: TRBD2
size: .

DNA: TGTGCCAGCAGCTTGGGAGGGGGCGGTGAAAAACTGTTTTTT
CDR3: CASSLGGGGEKLFF
V: TRBV5-8
J: TRBJ1-4
D: TRBD1
size: .

DNA: TGTGCCAGCAGCTTTACGAGGGCAACTAATGAAAAACTGTTTTTT
CDR3: CASSFTRATNEKLFF
V: TRBV11-2
J: TRBJ1-4
D: .
size: .

DNA: TGCAGTGCTGGACTTTTAGAGACCCAGTACTTC
CDR3: CSAGLLETQYF
V: TRBV20-1
J: TRBJ2-5
D: .
size: .

DNA: TGTGCCAGCAGCGTAGGCGATGAGCAGTTCTTC
CDR3: CASSVGDEQFF
V: TRBV9
J: TRBJ2-1
D: .
size: few

DNA: TGTGCCAGTAGTATACCTGTCGGGGTCACAGATACGCAGTATTTT
CDR3: CASSIPVGVTDTQYF
V: TRBV19
J: TRBJ2-3
D: .
size: .

DNA: TGTGCCAGCAGCTTAAGTAGCGGGGACAATGAGCAGTTCTTC
CDR3: CASSLSSGDNEQFF
V: TRBV7-8
J: TRBJ2-1
D: TRBD2
size: .

DNA: TGTGCCAGCAGCTTGTATTCCTTCACAGATACGCAGTATTTT
CDR3: CASSLYSFTDTQYF
V: TRBV5-6
J: TRBJ2-3
D: .
size: .

DNA: TGTGCCAGTCGACAGGGGCACTCTGGAAACACCATATATTTT
CDR3: CASRQGHSGNTIYF
V: TRBV18
J: TRBJ1-3
D: TRBD1
size: few

DNA: TGCAGTGCATCTCGGACACCGGGGGCCTACGAGCAGTACTTC
CDR3: CSASRTPGAYEQYF
V: TRBV29-1
J: TRBJ2-7
D: .
size: few

DNA: TGTGCCAGCAGCCCAGGGACTCTCACAGATACGCAGTATTTT
CDR3: CASSPGTLTDTQYF
V: TRBV7-8
J: TRBJ2-3
D: .
size: few

DNA: TGTGCCAGCAGTGGACAGTACAATGAGCAGTTCTTC
CDR3: CASSGQYNEQFF
V: TRBV7-2
J: TRBJ2-1
D: .
size: .

DNA: TGTGCCTGGAGTACGGGGAGCACAGATACGCAGTATTTT
CDR3: CAWSTGSTDTQYF
V: TRBV30
J: TRBJ2-3
D: .
size: .

DNA: TGCGCCAGCAGCCAAGATCGAGGGCGGGATCAGCCCCAGCATTTT
CDR3: CASSQDRGRDQPQHF
V: TRBV4-3
J: TRBJ1-5
D: .
size: .

DNA: TGCGCCAGCAGCCAGCCCCGCCGGACAGGGAACTATGGCTACACCTTC
CDR3: CASSQPRRTGNYGYTF
V: TRBV4-1
J: TRBJ1-2
D: TRBD1
size: .

DNA: TGTGCCAGCAAAAGGTCCGGGCAAGAGACCCAGTACTTC
CDR3: CASKRSGQETQYF
V: TRBV6-5
J: TRBJ2-5
D: .
size: .

DNA: TGTGCCTGGAGTGGGCGCGGGAGCTCCAATGAGCAGTTCTTC
CDR3: CAWSGRGSSNEQFF
V: TRBV30
J: TRBJ2-1
D: TRBD2
size: .

DNA: TGTGCCTGGAACCTCGCTTCCGGGTTGGGTGGCTACACCTTC
CDR3: CAWNLASGLGGYTF
V: TRBV30
J: TRBJ1-2
D: .
size: .

DNA: TGTGCCAGTAGTATGTATGGGGGAGGTGGCGGCTCTAACTATGGCTACACCTTC
CDR3: CASSMYGGGGGSNYGYTF
V: TRBV19
J: TRBJ1-2
D: .
size: .

DNA: TGTGCCAGCAGCTTAGCCTCAGGGTTTATGAACACAGATACGCAGTATTTT
CDR3: CASSLASGFMNTDTQYF
V: TRBV7-9
J: TRBJ2-3
D: .
size: .

DNA: TGCGCCAGCAGCTTGAAAGCGGCTAATGAAAAACTGTTTTTT
CDR3: CASSLKAANEKLFF
V: TRBV5-1
J: TRBJ1-4
D: .
size: .

DNA: TGTGCCAGCAGCTTAACAACAGGTAGCAATCAGCCCCAGCATTTT
CDR3: CASSLTTGSNQPQHF
V: TRBV7-2
J: TRBJ1-5
D: .
size: once

DNA: TGCGCCAGCAGCTTGTCGGTCGGGAGCTCCGGCGAGCAGTACTTC
CDR3: CASSLSVGSSGEQYF
V: TRBV5-1
J: TRBJ2-7
D: .
size: .

DNA: TGCGCCAGCAGCTTAGTAGATGCCAACTATGGCTACACCTTC
CDR3: CASSLVDANYGYTF
V: TRBV5-1
J: TRBJ1-2
D: .
size: .

DNA: TGTGCCACCAGCAGAGAACAGAATAGCTACACCTTC
CDR3: CATSREQNSYTF
V: TRBV15
J: TRBJ1-2
D: .
size: .

DNA: TGTGCCAGTAGTATAGCCTTTACGTCGGTGAGGACCGGGGAGCTGTTTTTT
CDR3: CASSIAFTSVRTGELFF
V: TRBV19
J: TRBJ2-2
D: .
size: .

DNA: TGTGCCAGCAGCAGGGACAGGGGAGAAAAACTGTTTTTT
CDR3: CASSRDRGEKLFF
V: TRBV11-1
J: TRBJ1-4
D: TRBD1
size: .

DNA: TGTGCCAGCAGCCCTAGGGGGGGTCACTATGGCTACACCTTC
CDR3: CASSPRGGHYGYTF
V: TRBV5-6
J: TRBJ1-2
D: .
size: .

DNA: TGCGCCAGCATAGAAAACGGGACAAGAAGAAACACCATATATTTT
CDR3: CASIENGTRRNTIYF
V: TRBV5-1
J: TRBJ1-3
D: .
size: few

DNA: TGTGCCAGCGGGGGAGGGGAGACCCAGTACTTC
CDR3: CASGGGETQYF
V: TRBV7-7
J: TRBJ2-5
D: TRBD2
size: .

DNA: TGCGCCAGCAGCTGGAGTATTGGCACTGAAGCTTTCTTT
CDR3: CASSWSIGTEAFF
V: TRBV5-1
J: TRBJ1-1
D: .
size: .

DNA: TGTGCCAGCAGTTACCCCCCGTCACCCCTCCACTTT
CDR3: CASSYPPSPLHF
V: TRBV6-2/TRBV6-3
J: TRBJ1-6
D: .
size: .

DNA: TGTGCCACCAGCAGAGAGACCCTTCCAGGGGAAAAACTGTTTTTT
CDR3: CATSRETLPGEKLFF
V: TRBV15
J: TRBJ1-4
D: .
size: .

DNA: TGTGCCAGCAGACAGGCAACTAATGAAAAACTGTTTTTT
CDR3: CASRQATNEKLFF
V: TRBV25-1
J: TRBJ1-4
D: .
size: .

DNA: TGTGCCAGCAGTTACCAGGGGGAACTTGGCGAGCAGTACTTC
CDR3: CASSYQGELGEQYF
V: TRBV28
J: TRBJ2-7
D: TRBD1
size: .

DNA: TGTGCCAGCGGGGCGGATAGCAATCAGCCCCAGCATTTT
CDR3: CASGADSNQPQHF
V: TRBV2
J: TRBJ1-5
D: .
size: .

DNA: TGTGCCAGTAGTAGACAGGACAGGGGGCCCTACAATGAGCAGTTCTTC
CDR3: CASSRQDRGPYNEQFF
V: TRBV19
J: TRBJ2-1
D: TRBD1
size: .

DNA: TGTGCCAGCAGCCGGACCGGGGGAGTTAGAGTTTCACCCCTCCACTTT
CDR3: CASSRTGGVRVSPLHF
V: TRBV5-6
J: TRBJ1-6
D: .
size: .

DNA: TGCGCCAGCAGCTTAGATAGTCCTAAACTCACAGATACGCAGTATTTT
CDR3: CASSLDSPKLTDTQYF
V: TRBV5-1
J: TRBJ2-3
D: .
size: .

DNA: TGTGCCAGCAGCTTAGAAGCGGGGAGCTCCTACGAGCAGTACTTC
CDR3: CASSLEAGSSYEQYF
V: TRBV7-2
J: TRBJ2-7
D: TRBD2
size: .

DNA: TGTGCCAGCAGTGAATTGGCAGCCCAGGGACTCTACGAGCAGTACTTC
CDR3: CASSELAAQGLYEQYF
V: TRBV2
J: TRBJ2-7
D: .
size: once

DNA: TGTGCCAGCACGGGGCGGGAGACCTTAGGAGAGACCCAGTACTTC
CDR3: CASTGRETLGETQYF
V: TRBV2
J: TRBJ2-5
D: TRBD2
size: .

DNA: TGTGCCAGCAGTCCCTTCACGGCGGGCACTGAAGCTTTCTTT
CDR3: CASSPFTAGTEAFF
V: TRBV27
J: TRBJ1-1
D: .
size: once

DNA: TGTGCTAGTGGTTTGACCGGGGTTGCCTATGGCTACACCTTC
CDR3: CASGLTGVAYGYTF
V: TRBV12-5
J: TRBJ1-2
D: .
size: .

DNA: TGCGCCAGCAGCCAAGATTTCGGACAGTACAATCAGCCCCAGCATTTT
CDR3: CASSQDFGQYNQPQHF
V: TRBV4-3
J: TRBJ1-5
D: .
size: .

DNA: TGCAGTGCTAGTGCCAGACAGGGGGCCGGGGTTTCGTATGGCTACACCTTC
CDR3: CSASARQGAGVSYGYTF
V: TRBV20-1
J: TRBJ1-2
D: TRBD1
size: .

DNA: TGTGCCAGCAGCTTGGGCCCGATAGACTACAATGAGCAGTTCTTC
CDR3: CASSLGPIDYNEQFF
V: TRBV7-2
J: TRBJ2-1
D: .
size: .

DNA: TGTGCCAGCGGCATAACAGGGGCCACAACTTCACCCCTCCACTTT
CDR3: CASGITGATTSPLHF
V: TRBV7-8
J: TRBJ1-6
D: TRBD1
size: once

DNA: TGTGCCAGCAAGGGAGCGGTCGGTACTGAAGCTTTCTTT
CDR3: CASKGAVGTEAFF
V: TRBV25-1
J: TRBJ1-1
D: .
size: .

DNA: TGTGCCAGCAGCTTAGATAGGATTGGGCTCGGCAGACAAGCTAACTATGGCTACACCTTC
CDR3: CASSLDRIGLGRQANYGYTF
V: TRBV11-2
J: TRBJ1-2
D: .
size: .

DNA: TGTGCCAGTAGTTCTGGACAGGGGGCATACTATGGCTACACCTTC
CDR3: CASSSGQGAYYGYTF
V: TRBV19
J: TRBJ1-2
D: TRBD1
size: .

DNA: TGTGCCAGTACCCTTCCTGGAAACACCATATATTTT
CDR3: CASTLPGNTIYF
V: TRBV19
J: TRBJ1-3
D: .
size: .

DNA: TGTGCCAGCAGCCATTGGACTAGCGGTACAGCCTACGAGCAGTACTTC
CDR3: CASSHWTSGTAYEQYF
V: TRBV3-1/TRBV3-2
J: TRBJ2-7
D: TRBD2
size: few

DNA: TGTGCCACCAACCAGGGAATCGAGGCTTTCTTT
CDR3: CATNQGIEAFF
V: TRBV19
J: TRBJ1-1
D: .
size: .